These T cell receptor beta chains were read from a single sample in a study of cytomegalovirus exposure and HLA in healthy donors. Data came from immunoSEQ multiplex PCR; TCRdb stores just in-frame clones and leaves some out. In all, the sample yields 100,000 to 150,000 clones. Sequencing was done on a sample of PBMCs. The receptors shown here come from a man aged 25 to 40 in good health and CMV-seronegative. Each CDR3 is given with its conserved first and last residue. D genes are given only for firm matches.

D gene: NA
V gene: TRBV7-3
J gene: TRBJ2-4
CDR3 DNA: TGTGCCAGCAGCTCGAAGGCAGGGAAAACCAAAAACATTCAGTACTTC
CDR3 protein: CASSSKAGKTKNIQYF

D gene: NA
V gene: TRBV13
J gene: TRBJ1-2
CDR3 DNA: TGTGCCAGCACCCGGGGGATTTTTAACTATGGCTACACCTTC
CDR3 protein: CASTRGIFNYGYTF

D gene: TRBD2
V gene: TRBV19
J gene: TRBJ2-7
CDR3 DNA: TGTGCCAGTAAGCCTGGGGGCGGGAGGCCTGACTACGAGCAGTACTTC
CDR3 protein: CASKPGGGRPDYEQYF

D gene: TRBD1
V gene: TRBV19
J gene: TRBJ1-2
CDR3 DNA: TGTGCCAGTAGGCTGACAGGGGGATCTAACTATGGCTACACCTTC
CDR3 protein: CASRLTGGSNYGYTF

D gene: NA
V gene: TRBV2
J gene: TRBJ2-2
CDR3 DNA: TGTGCCAGCAGTGCTATCTACGATGGGAGAACCGGGGAGCTGTTTTTT
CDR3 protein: CASSAIYDGRTGELFF

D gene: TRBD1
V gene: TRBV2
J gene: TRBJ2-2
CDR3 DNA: TGTGCCAGCTATCTGGGGCAGGGGGAAAAGGCGAACACCGGGGAGCTGTTTTTT
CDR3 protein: CASYLGQGEKANTGELFF

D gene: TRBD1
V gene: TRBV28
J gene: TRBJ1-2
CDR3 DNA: TGTGCCAGCAGTTCCGGACAGGGGGCGCATGGCTATGGCTACACCTTC
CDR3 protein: CASSSGQGAHGYGYTF

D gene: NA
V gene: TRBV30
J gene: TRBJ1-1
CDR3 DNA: TGTGCCTGGAGTAGGATCAGGACACAAGCTTTCTTT
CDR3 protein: CAWSRIRTQAFF

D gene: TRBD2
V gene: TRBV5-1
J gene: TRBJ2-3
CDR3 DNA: TGCGCCAGCAGCTTGTCCACTAGCGGGAGCACAGATACGCAGTATTTT
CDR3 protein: CASSLSTSGSTDTQYF

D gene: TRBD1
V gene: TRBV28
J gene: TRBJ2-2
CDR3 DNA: TGTGCCAGCAGTTTCTTTGGAGACAGGGCGAACACCGGGGAGCTGTTTTTT
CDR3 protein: CASSFFGDRANTGELFF

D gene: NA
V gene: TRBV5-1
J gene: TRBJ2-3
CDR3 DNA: TGCGCCAGCAGCTTGGTGGGCGGGTTAGCGGATACGCAGTATTTT
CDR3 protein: CASSLVGGLADTQYF

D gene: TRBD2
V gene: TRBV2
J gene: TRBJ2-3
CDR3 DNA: TGTGCCAGCAGTGACGGGAAGGCGGGAGGACTCACAGATACGCAGTATTTT
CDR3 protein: CASSDGKAGGLTDTQYF

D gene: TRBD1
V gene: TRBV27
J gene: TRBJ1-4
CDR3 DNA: TGTGCCAGCAGGGACCCCGGGACAGGGCGTGAAAAACTGTTTTTT
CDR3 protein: CASRDPGTGREKLFF

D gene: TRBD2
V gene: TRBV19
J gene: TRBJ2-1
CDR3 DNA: TGTGCCAGTAGTATAAATAGCGGGAAGTACAATGAGCAGTTCTTC
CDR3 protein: CASSINSGKYNEQFF

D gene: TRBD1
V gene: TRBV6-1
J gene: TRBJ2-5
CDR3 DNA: TGTGCCAGCAGGACCGGGACAGGGGGCAAAGAGACCCAGTACTTC
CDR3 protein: CASRTGTGGKETQYF

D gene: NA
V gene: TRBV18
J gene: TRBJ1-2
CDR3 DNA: TGTGCCAGCTCACCCCTTAACGGGGATGGCTACACCTTC
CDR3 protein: CASSPLNGDGYTF

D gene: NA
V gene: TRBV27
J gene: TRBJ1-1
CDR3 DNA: TGTGCCAGCAGTGTATGGGGCAACACTGAAGCTTTCTTT
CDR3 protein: CASSVWGNTEAFF

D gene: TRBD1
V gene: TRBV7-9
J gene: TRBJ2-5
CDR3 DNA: TGTGCCAGCAGCTTAGGGGACAGGGTACAAGAGACCCAGTACTTC
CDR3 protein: CASSLGDRVQETQYF

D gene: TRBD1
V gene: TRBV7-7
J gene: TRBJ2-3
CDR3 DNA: TGTGCTAGCAGCCGGGACAGGGATTCAGATACGCAGTATTTT
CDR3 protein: CASSRDRDSDTQYF

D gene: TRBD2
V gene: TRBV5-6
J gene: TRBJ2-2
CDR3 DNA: TGTGCCAGCAGCTTGGGAGGCGGGAGTAGGACCGGGGAGCTGTTTTTT
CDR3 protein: CASSLGGGSRTGELFF

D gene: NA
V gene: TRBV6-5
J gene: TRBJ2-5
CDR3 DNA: TGTGCCAGCAGTGAGGGACGGGACATAGAGACCCAGTACTTC
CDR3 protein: CASSEGRDIETQYF

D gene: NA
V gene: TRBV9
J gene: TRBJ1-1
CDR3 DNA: TGTGCCAGCAGCGTAGCCCCGGGTGGGGCGGGAGGGAACACTGAAGCTTTCTTT
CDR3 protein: CASSVAPGGAGGNTEAFF

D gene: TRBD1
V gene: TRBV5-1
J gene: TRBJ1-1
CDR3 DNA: TGCGCCAGCAGCATGCTAGGAGGGGGCGCGGCTGAAGCTTTCTTT
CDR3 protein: CASSMLGGGAAEAFF

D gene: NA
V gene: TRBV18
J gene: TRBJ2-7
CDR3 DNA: TGTGCCAGCTCACCATTGCCCCCCGGCGAGCAGTACTTC
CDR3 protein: CASSPLPPGEQYF

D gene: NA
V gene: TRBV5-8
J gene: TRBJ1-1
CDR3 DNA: TGTGCCAGCACCCCGTGGGGCACCCTTGGGGACACTGAAGCTTTCTTT
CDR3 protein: CASTPWGTLGDTEAFF

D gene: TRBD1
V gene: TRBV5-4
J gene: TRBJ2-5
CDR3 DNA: TGTGCCAGCAGCTTGGGGGCAGGGGGCCAGTATCAAGAGACCCAGTACTTC
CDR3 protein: CASSLGAGGQYQETQYF

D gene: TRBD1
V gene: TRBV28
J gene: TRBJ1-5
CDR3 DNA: TGTGCCAGCAGTCCCCTAGGTCAACAGGGGGGCAATCAGCCCCAGCATTTT
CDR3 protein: CASSPLGQQGGNQPQHF

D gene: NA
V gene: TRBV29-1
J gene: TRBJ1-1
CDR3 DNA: TGCAGCGTTGCGGGGACACTGAACACTGAAGCTTTCTTT
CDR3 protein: CSVAGTLNTEAFF

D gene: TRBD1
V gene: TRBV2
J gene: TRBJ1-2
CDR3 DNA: TGTGCCAGCAGACAGACAGGGAAGGCGTTCGATGGCTACACCTTC
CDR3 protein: CASRQTGKAFDGYTF

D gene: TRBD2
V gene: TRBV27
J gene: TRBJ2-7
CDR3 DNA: TGTGCCAGCAGTTTCACGGGAGGGAGCTCCTACGAGCAGTACTTC
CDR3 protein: CASSFTGGSSYEQYF

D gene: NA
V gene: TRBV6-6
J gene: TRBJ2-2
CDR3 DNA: TGTGCCAGCAAAGGTGGGAGGAACACCGGGGAGCTGTTTTTT
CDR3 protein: CASKGGRNTGELFF

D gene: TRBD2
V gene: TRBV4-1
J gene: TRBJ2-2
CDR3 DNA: TGCGCCAGCAGCCAATATAGCGGGAAGAACACCGGGGAGCTGTTTTTT
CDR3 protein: CASSQYSGKNTGELFF

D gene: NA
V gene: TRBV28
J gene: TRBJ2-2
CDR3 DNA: TGTGCCAGCAGTTTATTAGGGGGAGACGGGGAGCTGTTTTTT
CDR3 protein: CASSLLGGDGELFF

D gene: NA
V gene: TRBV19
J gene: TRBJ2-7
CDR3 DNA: TGTGCCAGTAGTACTTCGACGAGGGGGGAGCAGTACTTC
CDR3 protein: CASSTSTRGEQYF

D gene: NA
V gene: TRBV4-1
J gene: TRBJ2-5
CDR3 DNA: TGCGCCAGCAGCCGAGAAGAGACCCAGTACTTC
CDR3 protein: CASSREETQYF

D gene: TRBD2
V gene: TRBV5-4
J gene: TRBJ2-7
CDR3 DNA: TGTGCCAGCAGCGGGGGACTATCAGTATACGAGCAGTACTTC
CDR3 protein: CASSGGLSVYEQYF

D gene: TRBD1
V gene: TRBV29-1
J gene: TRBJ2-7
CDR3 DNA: TGCAGCGGTGGACAGGGGGCGTCCGAGCAGTACTTC
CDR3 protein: CSGGQGASEQYF

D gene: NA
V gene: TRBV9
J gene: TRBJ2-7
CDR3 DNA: TGTGCCAGCAGCCCATCGGCCCTAGGGAGAGAGCAGTACTTC
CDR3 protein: CASSPSALGREQYF

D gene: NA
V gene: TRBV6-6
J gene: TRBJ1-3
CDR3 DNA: TGTGCCAGCAGTTCCCTCGGAGGGACTGGAAACACCATATATTTT
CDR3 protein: CASSSLGGTGNTIYF

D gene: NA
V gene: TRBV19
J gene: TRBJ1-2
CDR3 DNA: TGTGCCAGTAGTATACGAGGGACACCAGTTAACTATGGCTACACCTTC
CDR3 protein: CASSIRGTPVNYGYTF

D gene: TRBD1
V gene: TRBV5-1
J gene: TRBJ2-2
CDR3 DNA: TGCGCCAGCAGCTTGGGACAGGGGACCGGGGAGCTGTTTTTT
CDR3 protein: CASSLGQGTGELFF

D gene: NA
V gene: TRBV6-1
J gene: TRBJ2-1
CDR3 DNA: TGTGCCAGCAGTGAATACGGGAAAAACAATGAGCAGTTCTTC
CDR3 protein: CASSEYGKNNEQFF

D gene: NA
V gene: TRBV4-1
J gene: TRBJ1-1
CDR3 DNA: TGCGCCAGCAGCCCCCTGGCAGGGAAAGCTTTCTTT
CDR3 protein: CASSPLAGKAFF

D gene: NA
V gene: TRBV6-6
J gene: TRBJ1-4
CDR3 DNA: TGTGCCAGCAGTTCACATGCACCGATAGCTTATGAAAAACTGTTTTTT
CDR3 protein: CASSSHAPIAYEKLFF

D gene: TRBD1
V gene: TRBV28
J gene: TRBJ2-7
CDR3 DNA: TGTGCCAGCAGTTTGTCGACAGGGGACTCCTACGAGCAGTACTTC
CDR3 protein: CASSLSTGDSYEQYF

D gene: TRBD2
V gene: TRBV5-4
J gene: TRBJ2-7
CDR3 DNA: TGTGCCAGCAGCTTGACAGCGGGGTCCTACGAGCAGTACTTC
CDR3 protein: CASSLTAGSYEQYF

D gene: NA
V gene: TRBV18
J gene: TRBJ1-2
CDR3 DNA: TGTGCCAGCTCACCACCGGTAAACCCGGGAAACTATGGCTACACCTTC
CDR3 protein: CASSPPVNPGNYGYTF

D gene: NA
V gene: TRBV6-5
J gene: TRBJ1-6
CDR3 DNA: TGTGCCAGCAGTTACTCCTTTCGGGGGGGGAATTCACCCCTCCACTTT
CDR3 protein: CASSYSFRGGNSPLHF

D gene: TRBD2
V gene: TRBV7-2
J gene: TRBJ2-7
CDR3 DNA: TGTGCCAGCAGCTTAGCCCCTAGTACTAGCGGGGCGTACGAGCAGTACTTC
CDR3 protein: CASSLAPSTSGAYEQYF

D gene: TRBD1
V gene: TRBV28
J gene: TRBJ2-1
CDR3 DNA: TGTGCCAGCAGCTCCCCCGGGACAGGAGACTACAATGAGCAGTTCTTC
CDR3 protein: CASSSPGTGDYNEQFF

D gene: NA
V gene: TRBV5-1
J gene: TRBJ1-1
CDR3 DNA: TGCGCCAGCACCGTAGGACAGAACACTGAAGCTTTCTTT
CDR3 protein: CASTVGQNTEAFF

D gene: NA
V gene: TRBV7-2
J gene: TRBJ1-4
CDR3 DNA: TGTGCCAGCAGCTCTCAGGGGGAAAAACTGTTTTTT
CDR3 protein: CASSSQGEKLFF